This record looks at one T cell receptor (beta chain) sequence and its context. The CDR3 runs 14 residues. J was trimmed by 2 bases and V by 4 bases; bases with no gene match: 3. Germline V gene data show CDR1 as MNHEY and CDR2 as SVGAGI. Assignments of participants to cohorts depended upon their own reported clinical history. This specimen comes from a study of blood T cell repertoires in COVID-19. Across the study: Sites in the United States, Italy and Spain provided acute and convalescent COVID-19 samples. T cells, B-cell-depleted T cells, or PBMCs provided the cDNA or gDNA that served as material.

Generated by immunoSEQ multiplex PCR, the TCRdb table keeps only in-frame clones and is missing some. The sample has some 320,000 clones; roughly 90% are singletons. The source material was PBMCs or T cells enriched from blood (not recorded which). The clonotype comes from a woman in her thirties who had been exposed to COVID-19. The chain has TRBV6-5 and TRBJ2-7; 9 bases are a match to TRBD1. Here the CDR3 reads CASSSRTGAYEQYF. CDR3 in DNA: TGTGCCAGCAGTTCTCGGACAGGGGCCTACGAGCAGTACTTC.